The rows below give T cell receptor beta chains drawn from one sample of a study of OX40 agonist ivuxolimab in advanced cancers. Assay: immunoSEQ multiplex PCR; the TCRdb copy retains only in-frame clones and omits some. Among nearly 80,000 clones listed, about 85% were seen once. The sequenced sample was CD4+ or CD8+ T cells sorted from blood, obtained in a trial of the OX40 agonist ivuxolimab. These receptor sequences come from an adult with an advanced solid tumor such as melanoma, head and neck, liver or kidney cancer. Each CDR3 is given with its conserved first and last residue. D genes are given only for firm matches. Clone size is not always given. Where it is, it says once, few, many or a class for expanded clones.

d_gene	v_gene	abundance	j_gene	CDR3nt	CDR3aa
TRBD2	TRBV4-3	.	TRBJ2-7	TGCGCCAGCAGCCAAAACTGGGGTAGCGGGAGCCTTGACGAGCAGTACTTC	CASSQNWGSGSLDEQYF
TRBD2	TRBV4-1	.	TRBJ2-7	TGCGCCAGCAGCCAAACTAGCGGGATCTACGAGCAGTACTTC	CASSQTSGIYEQYF
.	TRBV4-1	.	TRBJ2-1	TGCGCCAGCAGCCGATCCAGGGTCCCTCTTTCCTACAATGAGCAGTTCTTC	CASSRSRVPLSYNEQFF
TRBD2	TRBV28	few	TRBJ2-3	TGTGCCAGCAGTTTAGGGGGGGGACTAGCGGAATACGGGCAGTATTTT	CASSLGGGLAEYGQYF
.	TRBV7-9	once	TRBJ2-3	TGTGCCAGCAGCTTATTAGAGGCCCGGGGGGATACGCAGTATTTT	CASSLLEARGDTQYF
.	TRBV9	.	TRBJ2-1	TGTGCCAGCAGCGTACGGGACGGATACAATGAGCAGTTCTTC	CASSVRDGYNEQFF
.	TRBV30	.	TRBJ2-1	TGTGCCTGGAGTCCCCCCTTCGGGACCTACAATGAGCAGTTCTTC	CAWSPPFGTYNEQFF
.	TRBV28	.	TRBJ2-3	TGTGCCAGCAGTTTAGTCGTTGGGGATACGCAGTATTTT	CASSLVVGDTQYF
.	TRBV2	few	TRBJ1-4	TGTGCCAGCAGTGCGGATGCAACTAATGAAAAACTGTTTTTT	CASSADATNEKLFF
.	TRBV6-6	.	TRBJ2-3	TGTGCCAGCAGGTCAGACCGAACAGATACGCAGTATTTT	CASRSDRTDTQYF
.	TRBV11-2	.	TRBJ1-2	TGTGCCAGCAGCTTTTCCAGGAATGAAAACTATGGCTACACCTTC	CASSFSRNENYGYTF
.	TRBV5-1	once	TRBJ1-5	TGCGCCAGCAGCCCCCAGGACGGCTCCTTGCATTTT	CASSPQDGSLHF
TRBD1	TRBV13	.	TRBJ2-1	TGTGCCAGCAGCCAAGGGACAGGTCGAAATGAGCAGTTCTTC	CASSQGTGRNEQFF
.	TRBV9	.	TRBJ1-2	TGTGCCGCGCGCCCCGGAGGCTATGGCTACACCTTC	CAARPGGYGYTF
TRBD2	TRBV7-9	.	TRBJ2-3	TGTGCCAGCAGCTTAGGCGGGAGTGGCGCAGATACGCAGTATTTT	CASSLGGSGADTQYF
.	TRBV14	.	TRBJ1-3	TGTGCCAGCAGCCAAGAGGAGGGTCCTCTTGGAAACACCATATATTTT	CASSQEEGPLGNTIYF
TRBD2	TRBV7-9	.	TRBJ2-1	TGTGCCTTGGGGCTAGCGGGGGTATACAATGAGCAGTTCTTC	CALGLAGVYNEQFF
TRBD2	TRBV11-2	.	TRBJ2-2	TGTGCCAGCGGCCCACGGACTAGCGGGGAGCTGTTTTTT	CASGPRTSGELFF
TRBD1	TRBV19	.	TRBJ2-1	TGTGCCAGTAGTACGGGAAGGGGACAGGGGGCAAGGAATGAGCAGTTCTTC	CASSTGRGQGARNEQFF
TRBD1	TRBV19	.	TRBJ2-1	TGTGCCAGTAGTGTGGGACAGGAGCAGTTCTTC	CASSVGQEQFF
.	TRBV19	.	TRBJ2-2	TGTGCCAGTAGTATCACCCAGTCCGGGGAGCTGTTTTTT	CASSITQSGELFF
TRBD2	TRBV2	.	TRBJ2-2	TGTGCCAGCAGTTCTAGCGGGAGGGAGTCCGGGGAGCTGTTTTTT	CASSSSGRESGELFF
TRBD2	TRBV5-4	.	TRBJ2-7	TGTGCCAGCAGCCCACTACTAGCGGGAGTAAGTCCCGTCTACGAGCAGTACTTC	CASSPLLAGVSPVYEQYF
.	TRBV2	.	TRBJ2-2	TGTGCCAGCAGTGCAGGGTTCGGGGAGCTGTTTTTT	CASSAGFGELFF
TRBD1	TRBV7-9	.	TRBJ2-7	TGTGCCAGCAGCTCTACCAGACAGGGGATCAACTACGAGCAGTACTTC	CASSSTRQGINYEQYF
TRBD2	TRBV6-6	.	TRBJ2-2	TGTGCCAGCAGTTACCCGGGGACTAGTTCTTCCGGGGAGCTGTTTTTT	CASSYPGTSSSGELFF
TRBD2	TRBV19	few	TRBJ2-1	TGTGCCAGTAGTCTAGCGGGATTGAGCTCCTACAATGAGCAGTTCTTC	CASSLAGLSSYNEQFF
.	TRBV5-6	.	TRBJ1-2	TGTGCCAGCAGCCCAGGGGACTATGGCTACACCTTC	CASSPGDYGYTF
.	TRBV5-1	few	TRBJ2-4	TGCGCCAGCAGGGACAGCCTAGCCAAAAACATTCAGTACTTC	CASRDSLAKNIQYF
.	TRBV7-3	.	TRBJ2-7	TGTGCCAGCAGCCCCTCGGCGGCGACCTACGAGCAGTACTTC	CASSPSAATYEQYF
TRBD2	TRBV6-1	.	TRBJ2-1	TGTGCCACCGAGACTAGCGGTGCCTACAATGAGCAGTTCTTC	CATETSGAYNEQFF
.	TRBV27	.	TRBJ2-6	TGTGCCAGCAGTTTAGTTACCTCTGGGGCCAACGTCCTGACTTTC	CASSLVTSGANVLTF
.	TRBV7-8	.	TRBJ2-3	TGTGCCAGCAGCCCCACGGAGACAGATACGCAGTATTTT	CASSPTETDTQYF
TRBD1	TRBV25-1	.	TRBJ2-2	TGTGCCAGCAGTGAATCAGGGGGCACCGGGGAGCTGTTTTTT	CASSESGGTGELFF
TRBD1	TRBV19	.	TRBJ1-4	TGTGCCAGTAGGACAGGGGGCGGTGAAAAACTGTTTTTT	CASRTGGGEKLFF
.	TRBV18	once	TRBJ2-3	TGTGCCAGCTCGCCCGTAGGGAACACAGATACGCAGTATTTT	CASSPVGNTDTQYF
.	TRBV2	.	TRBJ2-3	TGTGCCAGCAGAGGGGGAACAGATACGCAGTATTTT	CASRGGTDTQYF
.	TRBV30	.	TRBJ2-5	TGTGCCTGGTCCAACGGTCTAGGGGAGACCCAGTACTTC	CAWSNGLGETQYF
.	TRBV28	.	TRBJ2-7	TGTGCCAGCAGTTCCAGGGTTCATAGGAACGAGCAGTACTTC	CASSSRVHRNEQYF
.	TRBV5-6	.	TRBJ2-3	TGTGCCAGCAGCCACCCCACAGATACGCAGTATTTT	CASSHPTDTQYF
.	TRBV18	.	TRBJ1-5	TGTGCCAGCTCACCACCGGGTAGCAATCAGCCCCAGCATTTT	CASSPPGSNQPQHF
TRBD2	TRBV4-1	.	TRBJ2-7	TGCGCCAGCAGCCAAGAGTCGGGGGGTCAGGGCTGGTCCGAGCAGTACTTC	CASSQESGGQGWSEQYF